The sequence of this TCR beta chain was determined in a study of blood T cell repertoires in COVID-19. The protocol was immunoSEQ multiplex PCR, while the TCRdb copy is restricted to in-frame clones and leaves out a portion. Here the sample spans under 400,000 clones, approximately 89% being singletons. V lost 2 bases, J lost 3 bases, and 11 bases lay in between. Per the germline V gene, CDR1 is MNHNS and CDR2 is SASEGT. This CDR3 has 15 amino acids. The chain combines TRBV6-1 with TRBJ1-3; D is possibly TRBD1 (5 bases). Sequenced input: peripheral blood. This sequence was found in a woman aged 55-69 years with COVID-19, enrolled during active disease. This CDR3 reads CASSEWAGIGNTIYF. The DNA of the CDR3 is TGTGCCAGCAGTGAATGGGCAGGGATTGGAAACACCATATATTTT.